The 14 T cell receptor beta chains in this list originate from one sample, sequenced in a study of CD8 T cells in Susac syndrome. Random hexamers primed reverse transcription of about 0.45 to 1 ug RNA. TCRdb used MiXCR to reprocess the immunoSEQ multiplex PCR reads, holding one entry per CDR3 protein. The table shows roughly 140,000 distinct CDR3 sequences, with around 95% occurring only once. The sequenced sample consisted of CD8+ T cells from PBMCs. These TCRs come from a human donor with multiple sclerosis.

This chain connects TRBV6-5 to TRBJ2-1, with D possibly TRBD2 on 7 matching bases. V lost 2 bases and J lost 4, with 12 bases in between. This CDR3 region has 15 residues. Germline-derived CDR1 and CDR2 are MNHEY and SVGAGI. In nucleotides, the CDR3 is TGTGCCAGCAGTTACGGGGGGGGCGCTTACAATGAGCAGTTCTTC. It codes for CASSYGGGAYNEQFF.

This clonotype was seen just once. This sequence joins TRBV20-1 and TRBJ1-2, with TRBD1 identical over 11 bases. This CDR3 spans 14 amino acids. V lost 3 bases, J lost 8 bases, and 8 bases stayed unmatched. Per the germline V gene, CDR1 is DFQATT and CDR2 is SNEGSKA (reference sequence). The CDR3, as DNA: TGCAGTGCTAGGGCCGGGACAGGGGGAGAAGGCTACACCTTC. The encoded protein is CSARAGTGGEGYTF.

This chain uses TRBV9 with TRBJ1-2; weak D call: TRBD1 (5 bases). The CDR3 contains 14 residues. V was clipped by 0 bases and J by 5 bases, with 11 bases between them. In germline, CDR1 is SGDLS, CDR2 YYNGEE. The CDR3 sequence: CASSVARGGYGYTF. DNA for the CDR3: TGTGCCAGCAGCGTAGCTAGGGGAGGTTATGGCTACACCTTC.

This chain joins TRBV29-1 and TRBJ1-2; D is uncertain. Trimming pared 4 bases from V and 4 bases from J, leaving 10 bases between. The germline CDR1 and CDR2 sequences are SQVTM and ANQGSEA. This CDR3 is built from 12 residues. The chain's CDR3 is CSVVGALYGYTF. The CDR3 DNA sequence: TGCAGCGTTGTAGGCGCTCTCTATGGCTACACCTTC.

The count of this clonotype is one. The chain carries TRBV29-1 and TRBJ1-1, with no clear D. The germline V gene has CDR1 SQVTM and CDR2 ANQGSEA. CDR3 length: 13 amino acids. The V and J ends lost 4 bases and 4 bases respectively, with 13 bases between them. The CDR3 region has the DNA TGCAGCGTTGTAGAGGAACCGGGCACTGAAGCTTTCTTT. Amino acid sequence: CSVVEEPGTEAFF.

This sequence joins TRBV20-1 and TRBJ2-5; no definite D call. CDR3 length: 12 residues. Trimming took off 3 bases at V and 3 bases at J, with 8 bases between the two ends. Looked up from germline, CDR1 is DFQATT and CDR2 is SNEGSKA (reference sequence). CDR3 sequence reads: CSARSIEETQYF. CDR3 DNA: TGCAGTGCTAGGTCTATTGAAGAGACCCAGTACTTC.

The CDR3 DNA follows: TGTGCCTGGATAGCTAGCGACCCCTACGAGCAGTACTTC. It is translated as CAWIASDPYEQYF. This sequence joins TRBV30 and TRBJ2-7, with D perhaps TRBD2 (6 bases). The CDR3 has 13 amino acids. The germline V gene has CDR1 GTSNPN and CDR2 SVGIG (reference sequence). V dropped 4 bases and J dropped 2 bases, with 12 bases sitting between them. Using reference TRBV30 and TRBJ2-7 for the parts outside the CDR3, the full variable domain is SQTIHQWPATLVQPVGSPLSLECTVEGTSNPNLYWYRQAAGRGLQLLFYSVGIGQISSEVPQNLSASRPQDRQFILSSKKLLLSDSGFYLCAWIASDPYEQYFGPGTRLTVT.

CDR3 sequence reads: CASSSFRDIRLGYTF. DNA of the CDR3: TGTGCCAGTAGTTCCTTCCGGGACATACGGTTGGGCTACACCTTC. The V and J genes are TRBV19 and TRBJ1-2; tentative D call: TRBD1 (6 bases). The CDR3 is made up of 15 amino acids. CDR1 and CDR2 from the germline V gene are LNHDA and SQIVND (reference sequence). Deletions cut 5 bases from V and 8 bases from J, with 21 bases between.

The genes are TRBV5-6 and TRBJ2-5, with D possibly TRBD1 on 6 matching bases. CDR1 and CDR2 from the germline V gene are SGHDT and YYEEEE. CDR3 length: 15 amino acids. Trimming cost V 6 bases and J 1 base, with 16 bases left between them. DNA of the CDR3: TGTGCCAGCACCTTAATCCGGGACACCCAAGAGACCCAGTACTTC. It is translated as CASTLIRDTQETQYF. Combining the CDR3 with reference TRBV5-6 and TRBJ2-5 gives the whole variable domain DAGVTQSPTHLIKTRGQQVTLRCSPKSGHDTVSWYQQALGQGPQFIFQYYEEEERQRGNFPDRFSGHQFPNYSSELNVNALLLGDSALYLCASTLIRDTQETQYFGPGTRLLVL.

The V gene is TRBV20-1, the J gene TRBJ1-6, with D possibly matching TRBD1 (6 bases). Trimming removed 3 bases at V and 3 bases at J, with 9 bases between. Germline CDR1 is DFQATT and CDR2 is SNEGSKA (reference sequence). The CDR3 contains 14 residues. For the CDR3, the DNA is TGCAGTGCTAGTAACAGGGACTATAATTCACCCCTCCACTTT. It is translated as CSASNRDYNSPLHF.

This chain connects TRBV6-5 to TRBJ2-2; D remains ambiguous. The V end lost 2 bases, the J end lost 6 bases, and 16 bases lay between the germline ends. The CDR3 is 16 amino acids. The germline V gene encodes CDR1 MNHEY and CDR2 SVGAGI. The CDR3 DNA sequence: TGTGCCAGCAGTTACGCCCGAATTCCTAGTCCCGGGGAGCTGTTTTTT. Its protein is CASSYARIPSPGELFF.

CDR3 nucleotides: TGCGCCAGCAGCTTGGAACAGGGTTTCTACGAGCAGTACTTC. Translation: CASSLEQGFYEQYF. This chain uses TRBV5-1 with TRBJ2-7; D perhaps matches TRBD1 (6 bases). V gave up 0 bases and J gave up 3 bases, with 10 bases separating them. The CDR3 covers 14 residues. Germline CDR1 is SGHRS and CDR2 is YFSETQ. The whole variable domain, filled in from reference TRBV5-1 and TRBJ2-7, reads KAGVTQTPRYLIKTRGQQVTLSCSPISGHRSVSWYQQTPGQGLQFLFEYFSETQRNKGNFPGRFSGRQFSNSRSEMNVSTLELGDSALYLCASSLEQGFYEQYFGPGTRLTVT.

This clonotype is a singleton in its sample. The V gene is TRBV20-1, the J gene TRBJ1-3; D is undetermined. V lost 1 base and J 0 bases, leaving 7 bases between the germline ends. From germline, CDR1 is DFQATT and CDR2 SNEGSKA (reference sequence). The CDR3 is 14 amino acids. CDR3: CSARALVSGNTIYF. The CDR3 region has the DNA TGCAGTGCTAGAGCACTCGTCTCTGGAAACACCATATATTTT.

The V and J genes are TRBV20-1 and TRBJ2-7; weak D call: TRBD2 (6 bases). CDR3 length: 13 residues. V was shortened by 3 bases and J by 5 bases, with 14 bases between the two germline ends. Germline V lookup: CDR1 DFQATT, CDR2 SNEGSKA (reference sequence). Written as DNA, the CDR3 is TGCAGTGCTAGTGGAGGGGACGCGGACGAGCAGTACTTC. Its translation: CSASGGDADEQYF.